Presented here are 15 T cell receptor beta chains from one specimen sequenced in a study of blood T cell repertoires in COVID-19. Libraries were prepared by immunoSEQ multiplex PCR; TCRdb keeps only in-frame clonotypes and omits some of them. Of over 250,000 clones listed, approximately 90% are singletons. Sequencing was performed on PBMCs or T cells enriched from blood (not recorded which). These receptors were obtained from a woman aged 18 to 35 who had recovered from COVID-19.

J is TRBJ2-7 and V is TRBV2; TRBD2 matches at 13 bases. V was pared by 2 bases and J by 6 bases, with 7 bases of the junction left unmatched. CDR3 size: 16 residues. Germline V gives CDR1 SNHLY, CDR2 FYNNEI. In DNA, the CDR3 is TGTGCCAGCAGTGAAAGGGGGACTAGCGGGGTCGGCGAGCAGTACTTC. This translates into CASSERGTSGVGEQYF.

This clone was observed once. The rearrangement joins TRBV20-1 to TRBJ1-1; no firm D call. The ends were cut back, 3 bases at V and 7 bases at J, with 3 bases in the middle. The CDR3 has 9 residues. The germline CDR1 and CDR2 sequences are DFQATT and SNEGSKA (reference sequence). The CDR3 nucleotides read TGCAGTGCTAGCAGTGAAGCTTTCTTT. This translates into CSASSEAFF.

This chain uses TRBV4-3 with TRBJ1-5, with 8 bases that match TRBD1. V lost 0 bases and J lost 16; bases outside the gene matches: 8. Germline V gene sequence: CDR1 LGHNA, CDR2 YSLEER. The CDR3 is 13 amino acids. The CDR3 region has the DNA TGCGCCAGCAGCCAAGAGAGGACAGGGTTTGTACATTTT. Translated: CASSQERTGFVHF.

This clone appeared a few times. The chain uses TRBV27 and TRBJ2-2; 7 nucleotides agree with TRBD1. Germline-derived CDR1 and CDR2 are MNHEY and SMNVEV (reference sequence). The junction had 9 bases not matched to a gene; V was cut back by 8 bases and J by 3 bases. This CDR3 has 15 amino acids. Written as DNA, the CDR3 is TGTGCCAGCGGGCGACAGGGAAGGTACACCGGGGAGCTGTTTTTT. Its translation: CASGRQGRYTGELFF.

This chain uses TRBV18 with TRBJ2-7, with D uncertain. The CDR3 contains 15 residues. Trimming took off 2 bases at V and 2 bases at J, with 13 bases between the two ends. Germline V gene sequence: CDR1 KGHSH, CDR2 LQKENI. The CDR3 DNA reads TGTGCCAGCTCACCATTGAGCCCAGGTCCCTACGAGCAGTACTTC. Its protein product is CASSPLSPGPYEQYF.

The gene calls are TRBV11-3 and TRBJ2-2; D is unresolved. Trimming stripped 0 bases from V and 5 bases from J, with 13 bases between. Germline CDR1 is SGHNT and CDR2 is YENEEA. This CDR3 comprises 16 residues. For the CDR3, the DNA is TGTGCCAGCAGCTTAGATGGGTCGGTCAGGACCGGGGAGCTGTTTTTT. This gives the protein CASSLDGSVRTGELFF.

The CDR3 is CASSTGLYSNQPQHF. The CDR3 nucleotides read TGTGCCAGCAGCACGGGACTGTATAGCAATCAGCCCCAGCATTTT. The rearrangement joins TRBV28 to TRBJ1-5, with D perhaps TRBD1 (5 bases). V shed 6 bases and J shed 0 bases, with 12 bases lying between them. Looked up from germline, CDR1 is MDHEN and CDR2 is SYDVKM. CDR3 size: 15 residues. Looking up the rest from reference TRBV28 and TRBJ1-5 gives the full variable domain: DVKVTQSSRYLVKRTGEKVFLECVQDMDHENMFWYRQDPGLGLRLIYFSYDVKMKEKGDIPEGYSVSREKKERFSLILESASTNQTSMYLCASSTGLYSNQPQHFGDGTRLSIL.

The CDR3 region is CASSSTTTRGPYGYTF. CDR3 bases: TGCGCCAGCAGCTCGACGACTACCAGGGGCCCCTATGGCTACACCTTC. This chain links TRBV5-1 with TRBJ1-2; TRBD1 is a possible D gene (6 bases). The CDR3 sequence is 16 residues long. Trimming removed 3 bases from V and 4 bases from J, with 19 bases in between. Per the germline V gene, CDR1 is SGHRS and CDR2 is YFSETQ.

For the CDR3, the DNA is TGTGCCAGCAGCTTCGAGTTAGCGGGACGCAAAGAGACCCAGTACTTC. Its translation: CASSFELAGRKETQYF. The chain is built from TRBV7-9 and TRBJ2-5; 8 bases align to TRBD2. After removal of 3 bases from V and 3 bases from J, the junction contained 9 bases not matched to a gene. The germline V gene encodes CDR1 SEHNR and CDR2 FQNEAQ (reference sequence). This CDR3 has 16 amino acids.

This clone has just one count. The rearrangement uses TRBV6-6 and TRBJ2-5; 9 positions agree with TRBD1. The CDR3 is 14 residues long. The junction had 7 bases not matched to a gene; V was cut back by 6 bases and J by 5 bases. Germline V gene data show CDR1 as MNHNY and CDR2 as SVGAGI (reference sequence). The CDR3 sequence: CASRTTGGPETQYF. In DNA form, the CDR3 reads TGTGCCAGCAGGACCACAGGGGGCCCGGAGACCCAGTACTTC.

The chain employs TRBV5-4 and TRBJ1-6, with D possibly TRBD1 on 5 matching bases. Trimming left V 0 bases short and J 15 bases short, with 13 bases between. The CDR3 is 13 amino acids. The germline CDR1 and CDR2 sequences are SGHNT and YYREEE (reference sequence). The CDR3 loop is CASSLDRFSDLHF. CDR3 coding DNA: TGTGCCAGCAGCTTGGACAGGTTTTCGGACCTCCACTTT.

The gene calls are TRBV2 and TRBJ2-2; TRBD1 is a possible D gene (6 bases). CDR1 SNHLY and CDR2 FYNNEI come from the germline V gene. Trimming took 10 bases from V and 0 from J, leaving 12 bases between them. The CDR3 is 14 residues long. CDR3 nucleotides: TGTGCCACCCGGACAGACCCGAACACCGGGGAGCTGTTTTTT. Translating gives CATRTDPNTGELFF.

Ten or more counts support this clone. This chain links TRBV2 with TRBJ2-5; D is perhaps TRBD2 (5 bases). The CDR3 runs 14 residues. V was shortened by 3 bases and J by 0 bases, with 8 bases between the two germline ends. Per germline, CDR1 SNHLY and CDR2 FYNNEI. The CDR3 DNA reads TGTGCCAGCAGTGACCCAGCGGACCAAGAGACCCAGTACTTC. Translated, it gives CASSDPADQETQYF.

The chain joins TRBV5-1 to TRBJ2-5; D is unresolved. Looked up from germline, CDR1 is SGHRS and CDR2 is YFSETQ. The ends were cut back, 7 bases at V and 3 bases at J, with 10 bases in the middle. The CDR3 loop spans 12 amino acids. CDR3 sequence: CASLGPEETQYF. The CDR3, as DNA: TGCGCCAGCCTCGGTCCCGAAGAGACCCAGTACTTC.

The V call is TRBV2, the J call TRBJ1-1; possibly TRBD1 for D (5 bases). The length of the CDR3 is 13 residues. Looked up from germline, CDR1 is SNHLY and CDR2 is FYNNEI. The ends were cut back, 2 bases at V and 6 bases at J, with 10 bases in the middle. CDR3 residues: CASSEWGDPEAFF. The CDR3 DNA is TGTGCCAGCAGTGAATGGGGCGACCCTGAAGCTTTCTTT.